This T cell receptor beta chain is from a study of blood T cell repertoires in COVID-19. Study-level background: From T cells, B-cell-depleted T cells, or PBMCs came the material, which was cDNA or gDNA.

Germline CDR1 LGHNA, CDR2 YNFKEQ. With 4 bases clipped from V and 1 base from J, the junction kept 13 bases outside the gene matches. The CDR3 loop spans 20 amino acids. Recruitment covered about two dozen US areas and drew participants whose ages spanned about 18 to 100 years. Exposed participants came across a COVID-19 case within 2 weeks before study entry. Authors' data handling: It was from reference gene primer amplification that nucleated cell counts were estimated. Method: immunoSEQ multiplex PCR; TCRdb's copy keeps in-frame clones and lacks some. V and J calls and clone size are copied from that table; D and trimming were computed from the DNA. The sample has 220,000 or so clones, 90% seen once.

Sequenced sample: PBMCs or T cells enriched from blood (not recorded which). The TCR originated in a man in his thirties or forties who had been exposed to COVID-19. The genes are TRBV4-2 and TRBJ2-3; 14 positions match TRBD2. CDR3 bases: TGTGCCAGCAGCCTTGCCAGGGGGGGACTAGCGGGGGCAGGCACAGATACGCAGTATTTT. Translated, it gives CASSLARGGLAGAGTDTQYF.